The 5 T cell receptor beta chains listed next were all sequenced from one sample in a study of T-cell reconstitution after alpha-beta-depleted transplantation in children. As it was prepared, the TCRbeta library received unique molecular identifiers. TCRdb re-analysed the PCR reads in MiXCR, keeping a single row per CDR3 protein. The profile shows under 250,000 distinct CDR3 sequences, around a sixth of them singletons. Source: PBMCs, mostly from graft donor cells, taken 360 days after TCRalphabeta/CD19-depleted stem cell transplant. Receptor source: a male patient between 2 and 9 years old who had a stem cell transplant for acute lymphoblastic leukemia, so the T cells may come from the graft donor.

This clonotype was counted at least ten times. This chain uses TRBV5-1 with TRBJ1-2; 9 bases fit TRBD1. The CDR3 covers 14 residues. Per the germline V gene, CDR1 is SGHRS and CDR2 is YFSETQ. The trim removed 0 bases at V and 8 bases at J, leaving 5 bases unmatched. The CDR3 DNA reads TGCGCCAGCAGCTTGGCCTTGACAGGGGGAGGCTACACCTTC. The encoded protein is CASSLALTGGGYTF.

This rearrangement joins TRBV6-5 to TRBJ1-3; possible D gene TRBD1, 5 bases. The CDR3 runs 17 residues. Germline V lookup: CDR1 MNHEY, CDR2 SVGAGI. Between the trimmed V and J ends, which lost 6 bases and 0 bases, there was a span of 18 bases. CDR3 DNA: TGTGCCAGCAGCTACGATGCGGGGCTCAGCTCTGGAAACACCATATATTTT. Its translation is CASSYDAGLSSGNTIYF.

This chain's CDR3 is CATSPNGRGGALDNEQFF. CDR3 coding DNA: TGTGCCACCAGCCCCAACGGGCGGGGGGGCGCCTTGGACAATGAGCAGTTCTTC. The chain uses TRBV15 and TRBJ2-1; TRBD2 aligns across 9 bases. Germline V gene lookup returns CDR1 LNHNV and CDR2 YYDKDF (reference sequence). With V trimmed by 5 bases and J by 5 bases, 16 bases remained unmatched. CDR3 length equals 18 residues.

The sample holds many counts of this clonotype. The rearrangement joins TRBV6-2 or TRBV6-3 to TRBJ2-4, with D unclear. V lost 1 base and J 1 base, leaving 5 bases between the germline ends. Germline CDR1 reads MNHEY; CDR2 reads SVGEGT. The CDR3 is 14 residues long. CDR3 nucleotide sequence: TGTGCCAGCAGTTACTTGGGGGCCAAAAACATTCAGTACTTC. The encoded protein is CASSYLGAKNIQYF.

This clonotype was counted a few times. The gene calls are TRBV5-6 and TRBJ2-2, with D possibly being TRBD1 (7 bases). The CDR3 has 18 amino acids. Germline lookup yields CDR1 SGHDT and CDR2 YYEEEE. Trimming took off 2 bases at V and 0 bases at J, with 17 bases between the two ends. CDR3 protein: CASSFDLTGTANTGELFF. The CDR3 DNA sequence: TGTGCCAGCAGCTTTGACCTGACAGGGACTGCGAACACCGGGGAGCTGTTTTTT. Supplemented by reference TRBV5-6 and TRBJ2-2, the full variable domain reads DAGVTQSPTHLIKTRGQQVTLRCSPKSGHDTVSWYQQALGQGPQFIFQYYEEEERQRGNFPDRFSGHQFPNYSSELNVNALLLGDSALYLCASSFDLTGTANTGELFFGEGSRLTVL.